This TCR beta chain was identified in a study of lung T cells in sarcoidosis with Löfgren's syndrome (dated by TCRdb to about 2017). Concerning the study at large: Sarcoidosis was characterized as a granulomatous disease that mainly affects the lungs and features an accumulation of CD4+ T cells in bronchoalveolar lavage fluid. The repertoire analyses centered on Lofgren's syndrome patients. Summary of the overall study and its limitations: Compared with control subjects, Lofgren's syndrome patients were reported to have TRAV12-1 and TRBV2 as the most expanded V gene segments. Recognition of a sarcoidosis-associated antigen was merely suggested, with the antigen itself still putative and unidentified. CDR3 motifs in TRAV12-1 and TRBV2 were reported to be shared across several Lofgren's syndrome patients, which suggests public CD4+ TCR repertoires. Analysis of alphabeta pairing showed that TRAV12-1 paired preferentially with TRBV2, and the TCRs formed by this pairing showed CDR3 homology.

TCRdb shows the sequencer as Illumina MiSeq. TCRdb handled the public reads itself, with Q25 trimming in fastp and clone calling in MiXCR, and kept productive beta chains. Rows are unified per CDR3 protein, each entry keeping the most common DNA and genes. Here the sample has around 2,900 distinct CDR3 sequences; 25% to 30% occur a single time. The ten most abundant clones make up over 10% of the sample. CDR1 and CDR2, per the germline V gene, are SGHTA and FQGNSA. The CDR3, cysteine through phenylalanine, is 13 amino acids long. The sequence is cut down to CDR3 DNA, 39 bases in frame from base 1. V is shortened by 3 bases, J by 5 bases, and the region joining them spans 8 bases. This clonotype was counted many times. The target of this receptor is not known. The record has no base qualities; no much larger clone is one base away. CD4+ T cells collected through bronchoalveolar lavage were the source used for profiling TCR repertoires.

The chain uses TRBV7-2 and TRBJ1-5, with the D gene not clear enough to name. Sequencing was done on a sample of CD4+ T cells from bronchoalveolar lavage. This sequence was found in a human donor with sarcoidosis (Löfgren's syndrome or another form), or a control subject (not recorded which). The CDR3 protein: CASSFDRDQPQHF. DNA sequence: TGTGCCAGCAGCTTTGACCGAGATCAGCCCCAGCATTTT.